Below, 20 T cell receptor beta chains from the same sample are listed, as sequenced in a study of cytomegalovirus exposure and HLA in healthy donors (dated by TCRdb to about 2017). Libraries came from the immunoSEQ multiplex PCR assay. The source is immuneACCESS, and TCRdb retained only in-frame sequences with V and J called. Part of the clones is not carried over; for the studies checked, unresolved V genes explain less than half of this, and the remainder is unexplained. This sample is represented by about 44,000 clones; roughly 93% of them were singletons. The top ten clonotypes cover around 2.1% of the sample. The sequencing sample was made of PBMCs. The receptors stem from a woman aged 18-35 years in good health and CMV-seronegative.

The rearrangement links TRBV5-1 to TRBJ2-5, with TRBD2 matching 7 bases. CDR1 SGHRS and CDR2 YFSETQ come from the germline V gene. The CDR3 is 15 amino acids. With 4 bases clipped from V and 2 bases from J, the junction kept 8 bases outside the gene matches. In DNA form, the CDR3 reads TGCGCCAGCAGCCCCGGACCGGGACTACAAGAGACCCAGTACTTC. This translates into CASSPGPGLQETQYF.

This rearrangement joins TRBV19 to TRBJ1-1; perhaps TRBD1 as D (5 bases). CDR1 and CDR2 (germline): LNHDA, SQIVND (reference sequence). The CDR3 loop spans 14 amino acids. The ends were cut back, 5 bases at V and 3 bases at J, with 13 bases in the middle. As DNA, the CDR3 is TGTGCCAGTAGTTACAGGTCGGGGGACACTGAAGCTTTCTTT. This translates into CASSYRSGDTEAFF.

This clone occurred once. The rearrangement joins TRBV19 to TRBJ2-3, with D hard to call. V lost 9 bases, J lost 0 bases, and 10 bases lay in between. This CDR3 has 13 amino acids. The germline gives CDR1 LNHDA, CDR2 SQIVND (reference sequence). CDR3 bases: TGTGCCAGCTCCGGGTCGAGCACAGATACGCAGTATTTT. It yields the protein CASSGSSTDTQYF.

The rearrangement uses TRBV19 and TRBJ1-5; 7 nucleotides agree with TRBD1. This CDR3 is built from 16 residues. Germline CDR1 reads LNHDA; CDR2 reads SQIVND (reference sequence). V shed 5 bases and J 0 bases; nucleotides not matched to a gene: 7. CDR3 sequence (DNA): TGTGCCAGTAGTGTCGACAGGGTTAGTAGCAATCAGCCCCAGCATTTT. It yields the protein CASSVDRVSSNQPQHF.

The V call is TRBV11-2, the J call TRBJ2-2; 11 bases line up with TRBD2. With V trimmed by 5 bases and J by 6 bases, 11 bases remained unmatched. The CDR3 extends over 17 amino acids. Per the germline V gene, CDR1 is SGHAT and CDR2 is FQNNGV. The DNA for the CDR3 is TGTGCCAGCAGCGGACGACCGGGACTAGCGGACCCCGGGGAGCTGTTTTTT. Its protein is CASSGRPGLADPGELFF.

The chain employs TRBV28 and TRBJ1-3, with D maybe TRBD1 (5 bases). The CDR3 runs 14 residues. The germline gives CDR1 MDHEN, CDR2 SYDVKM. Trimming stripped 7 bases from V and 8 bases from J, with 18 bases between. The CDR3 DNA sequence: TGTGCCAGCATGCGGGGCAGGGACGGTTACACCATATATTTT. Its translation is CASMRGRDGYTIYF.

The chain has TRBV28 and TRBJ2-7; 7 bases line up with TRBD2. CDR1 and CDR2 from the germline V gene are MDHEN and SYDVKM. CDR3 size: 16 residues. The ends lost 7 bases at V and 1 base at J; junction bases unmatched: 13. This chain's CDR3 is CASTWSAGDGSYEQYF. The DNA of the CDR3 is TGTGCCAGCACTTGGTCTGCGGGGGACGGTTCCTACGAGCAGTACTTC.

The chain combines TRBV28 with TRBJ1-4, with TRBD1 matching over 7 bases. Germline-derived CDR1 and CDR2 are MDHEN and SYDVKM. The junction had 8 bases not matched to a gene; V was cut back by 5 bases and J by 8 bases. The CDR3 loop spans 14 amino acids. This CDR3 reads CASSPGQALEKLFF. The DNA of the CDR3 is TGTGCCAGCAGTCCTGGACAGGCCTTGGAAAAACTGTTTTTT. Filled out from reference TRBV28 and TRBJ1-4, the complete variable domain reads DVKVTQSSRYLVKRTGEKVFLECVQDMDHENMFWYRQDPGLGLRLIYFSYDVKMKEKGDIPEGYSVSREKKERFSLILESASTNQTSMYLCASSPGQALEKLFFGSGTQLSVL.

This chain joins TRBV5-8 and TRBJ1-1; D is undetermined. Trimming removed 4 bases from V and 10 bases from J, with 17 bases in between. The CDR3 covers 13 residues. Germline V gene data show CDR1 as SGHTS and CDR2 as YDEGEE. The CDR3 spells CASSGEARWRAFF. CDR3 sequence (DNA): TGTGCCAGCAGCGGGGAGGCGAGGTGGAGAGCTTTCTTT.

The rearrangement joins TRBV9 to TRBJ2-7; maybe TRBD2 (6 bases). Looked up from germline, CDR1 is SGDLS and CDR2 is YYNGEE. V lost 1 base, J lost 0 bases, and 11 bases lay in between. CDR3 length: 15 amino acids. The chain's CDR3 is CASSVSAGISYEQYF. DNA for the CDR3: TGTGCCAGCAGCGTATCCGCGGGGATCTCCTACGAGCAGTACTTC.

The CDR3 coding sequence is TGCGCCAGCAGAACACAGAACGTAGTGAATAGCAATCAGCCCCAGCATTTT. Translated: CASRTQNVVNSNQPQHF. This chain joins TRBV10-2 and TRBJ1-5; D not resolved. Germline CDR1 reads WSHSY; CDR2 reads SAAADI. The CDR3 runs to 17 residues. The germline V and J ends were trimmed by 6 bases and 0 bases, with 18 bases remaining between them.

The CDR3 sequence is CASSLGLRGLEAFF. Here the CDR3 DNA reads TGTGCCAGCAGCCTCGGGCTCCGGGGGTTGGAGGCTTTCTTT. This chain uses TRBV28 with TRBJ1-1, with D possibly being TRBD1 (5 bases). The CDR3 is 14 residues long. Germline CDR1 MDHEN, CDR2 SYDVKM. V shed 6 bases and J shed 11 bases, with 22 bases lying between them.

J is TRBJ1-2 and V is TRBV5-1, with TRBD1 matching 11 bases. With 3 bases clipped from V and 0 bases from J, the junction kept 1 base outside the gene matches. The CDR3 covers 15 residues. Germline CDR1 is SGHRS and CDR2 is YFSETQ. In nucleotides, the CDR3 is TGCGCCAGCAGCTCGGGACAGGGGGCTAACTATGGCTACACCTTC. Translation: CASSSGQGANYGYTF.

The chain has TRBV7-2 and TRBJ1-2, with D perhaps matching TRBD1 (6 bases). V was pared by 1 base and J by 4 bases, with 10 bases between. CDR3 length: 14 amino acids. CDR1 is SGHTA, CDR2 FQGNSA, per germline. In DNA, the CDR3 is TGTGCCAGCAGCTTAGAACAGGGCCTCTATGGCTACACCTTC. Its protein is CASSLEQGLYGYTF.

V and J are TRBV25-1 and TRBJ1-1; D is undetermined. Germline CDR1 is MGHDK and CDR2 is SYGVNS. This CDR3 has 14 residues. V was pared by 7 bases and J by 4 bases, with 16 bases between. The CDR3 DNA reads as TGTGCCAGCAATCGCGTGTCTCGCATCACTGAAGCTTTCTTT. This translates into CASNRVSRITEAFF.

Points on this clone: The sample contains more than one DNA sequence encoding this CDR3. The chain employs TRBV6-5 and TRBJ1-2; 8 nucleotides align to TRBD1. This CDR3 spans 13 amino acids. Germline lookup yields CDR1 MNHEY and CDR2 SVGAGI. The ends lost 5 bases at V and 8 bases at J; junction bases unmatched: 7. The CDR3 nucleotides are TGTGCCAGCAGTCGACAGGGGAGGAGCGGCTACACCTTC. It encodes CASSRQGRSGYTF.

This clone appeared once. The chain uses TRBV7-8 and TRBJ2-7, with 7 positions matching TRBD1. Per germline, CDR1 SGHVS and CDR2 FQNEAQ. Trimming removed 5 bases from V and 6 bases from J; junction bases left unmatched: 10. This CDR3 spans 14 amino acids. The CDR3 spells CASSQKYQGVEQYF. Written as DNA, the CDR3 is TGTGCCAGCAGCCAAAAATACCAGGGGGTCGAGCAGTACTTC.

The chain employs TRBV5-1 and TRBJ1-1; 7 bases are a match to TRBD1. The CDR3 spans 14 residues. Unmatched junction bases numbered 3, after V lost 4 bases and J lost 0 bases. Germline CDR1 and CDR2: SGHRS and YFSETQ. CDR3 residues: CASSLGGMNTEAFF. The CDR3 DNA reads TGCGCCAGCAGCCTAGGGGGCATGAACACTGAAGCTTTCTTT. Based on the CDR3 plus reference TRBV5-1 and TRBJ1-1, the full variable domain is KAGVTQTPRYLIKTRGQQVTLSCSPISGHRSVSWYQQTPGQGLQFLFEYFSETQRNKGNFPGRFSGRQFSNSRSEMNVSTLELGDSALYLCASSLGGMNTEAFFGQGTRLTVV.

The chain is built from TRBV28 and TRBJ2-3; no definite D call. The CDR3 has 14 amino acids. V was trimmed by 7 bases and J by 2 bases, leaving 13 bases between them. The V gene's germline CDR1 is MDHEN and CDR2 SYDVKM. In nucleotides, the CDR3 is TGTGCCAGCACCCCCTTAGCCTCCACAGATACGCAGTATTTT. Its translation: CASTPLASTDTQYF.

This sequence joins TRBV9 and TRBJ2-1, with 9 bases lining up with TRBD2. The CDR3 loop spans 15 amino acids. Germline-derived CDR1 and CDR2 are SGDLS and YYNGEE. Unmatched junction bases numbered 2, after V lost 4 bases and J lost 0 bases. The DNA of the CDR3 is TGTGCCAGCAGCCTTAGCGGGGGCTCCTACAATGAGCAGTTCTTC. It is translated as CASSLSGGSYNEQFF.